Listed here are 14 T cell receptor beta chains from one sample, sequenced in a study of beta chain features in type 1 diabetes. Findings and caveats of the study: Moderately but significantly shorter TCRB CDR3s were found in Type 1 diabetes patients in all four CD4+ subsets.

Sequencing targeted expressed TCRB transcripts, as all isolated RNA had been reverse transcribed. Produced via immunoSEQ multiplex PCR; TCRdb's table is partial and in-frame only. The repertoire holds 150,000 to 200,000 clones, with roughly 63% as singletons. These receptors are not linked to any known antigen. Sequencing input: naive CD4+ T cells from blood. These TCRs come from a man younger than 40 with type 1 diabetes.

The chain joins TRBV4-3 to TRBJ2-5, with TRBD2 matching over 8 bases. The CDR3 is 13 residues long. CDR1 is LGHNA, CDR2 YSLEER, per germline. The ends lost 4 bases at V and 9 bases at J; junction bases unmatched: 7. The CDR3 sequence: CASSLQRGMAQYF. The CDR3 bases are TGCGCCAGCAGCCTCCAGCGGGGGATGGCCCAGTACTTC.

Worth noting for this clone: In the same sample, other DNA sequences code for this CDR3. The V call is TRBV11-2, the J call TRBJ2-7; D gene unclear. CDR1 and CDR2 (germline): SGHAT, FQNNGV. The length of the CDR3 is 11 residues. The V and J ends lost 5 bases and 3 bases respectively, with 5 bases between them. This CDR3 is CASSTYYEQYF. The CDR3 DNA sequence: TGTGCCAGCAGCACATACTACGAGCAGTACTTC.

V and J are TRBV2 and TRBJ2-1; perhaps TRBD1 as D (5 bases). The V gene's germline CDR1 is SNHLY and CDR2 FYNNEI. V gave up 11 bases and J gave up 9 bases, with 17 bases separating them. The CDR3 contains 12 residues. Here the CDR3 reads CAVSYRISEQFF. The CDR3 DNA is TGTGCCGTCTCATACAGGATTAGTGAGCAGTTCTTC.

The genes are TRBV5-4 and TRBJ2-3; 7 bases fit TRBD1. Germline V gives CDR1 SGHNT, CDR2 YYREEE (reference sequence). Trimming took 4 bases from V and 0 from J; bases not matched to a gene: 5. This CDR3 is 15 amino acids long. The CDR3: CASSPGTASTDTQYF. CDR3 DNA sequence: TGTGCCAGCAGCCCCGGGACAGCTAGCACAGATACGCAGTATTTT.

This clone was observed a few times. The CDR3 here is CASSQDRSIQYF. The CDR3 DNA reads as TGCGCCAGCAGCCAAGATCGAAGCATTCAGTACTTC. The V gene is TRBV4-3, the J gene TRBJ2-4, with unresolved D. Germline CDR1 reads LGHNA; CDR2 reads YSLEER. V shed 0 bases and J shed 9 bases, with 6 bases lying between them. The CDR3 length is 12 residues.

The chain recombines TRBV11-2 with TRBJ2-3, with D maybe TRBD1 (5 bases). CDR1 is SGHAT and CDR2 is FQNNGV in the germline V gene. V shed 1 base and J shed 1 base, with 9 bases lying between them. The length of the CDR3 is 15 residues. The CDR3 protein is CASSLGTGGTDTQYF. CDR3 nucleotide sequence: TGTGCCAGCAGCTTAGGCACAGGCGGCACAGATACGCAGTATTTT.

This clone turned up a few times. V usage is TRBV7-2 and J usage is TRBJ2-3; no reliable D call. Trimming took off 1 base at V and 4 bases at J, with 9 bases between the two ends. Germline loops: CDR1 SGHTA, CDR2 FQGNSA. The CDR3 covers 14 residues. The DNA of the CDR3 is TGTGCCAGCAGCTTAGTTAGGAGCGCAGATACGCAGTATTTT. Protein sequence: CASSLVRSADTQYF.

The chain recombines TRBV5-1 with TRBJ2-5; D is undetermined. The V gene lost 0 bases and the J gene lost 1 base, with 10 bases spanning the gap. This CDR3 spans 15 amino acids. The germline V gene has CDR1 SGHRS and CDR2 YFSETQ. CDR3 DNA sequence: TGCGCCAGCAGCTTGGCCGAGGATGTCCAAGAGACCCAGTACTTC. This gives the protein CASSLAEDVQETQYF.

This chain joins TRBV7-2 and TRBJ2-5; D is perhaps TRBD1 (6 bases). V lost 1 base and J lost 4, with 13 bases in between. There are 15 residues in the CDR3. Germline V gives CDR1 SGHTA, CDR2 FQGNSA. This CDR3 is CASSLGRGRGETQYF. The CDR3 DNA follows: TGTGCCAGCAGCTTAGGCAGGGGTCGGGGAGAGACCCAGTACTTC.

The rearrangement joins TRBV5-4 to TRBJ2-5; maybe TRBD2 (5 bases). Germline CDR1 is SGHNT and CDR2 is YYREEE (reference sequence). Trimming shortened V by 4 bases and J by 2 bases, and 15 bases separated the two germline ends. The CDR3 is 15 amino acids. The DNA for the CDR3 is TGTGCCAGCAGCCCTGCCGCTCGCGGGCAAGAGACCCAGTACTTC. Its protein is CASSPAARGQETQYF.

The V gene is TRBV6-5, the J gene TRBJ1-4, with D unclear. The CDR3 extends over 15 amino acids. Trimming left V 4 bases short and J 8 bases short, with 17 bases between. The germline V gene encodes CDR1 MNHEY and CDR2 SVGAGI. CDR3 bases: TGTGCCAGCAGTTGGGTTTCGGGTAGGGCAGAAAAACTGTTTTTT. This translates into CASSWVSGRAEKLFF.

The chain links TRBV27 to TRBJ2-7; weak D call: TRBD2 (6 bases). Germline V gene data show CDR1 as MNHEY and CDR2 as SMNVEV (reference sequence). Between the trimmed V and J ends, which lost 4 bases and 0 bases, there was a span of 16 bases. CDR3 size: 16 residues. The CDR3 reads CASSSSLGGSSYEQYF. The CDR3 DNA reads TGTGCCAGCAGTTCCTCGTTGGGGGGAAGCTCCTACGAGCAGTACTTC.

The chain carries TRBV25-1 and TRBJ2-7, with D unclear. Between the trimmed V and J ends, which lost 3 bases and 12 bases, there was a span of 9 bases. Germline V gene data show CDR1 as MGHDK and CDR2 as SYGVNS. The CDR3 is 10 residues long. The CDR3, as DNA: TGTGCCAGCAGTGAGGGCCGCTCGTACTTC. Translated: CASSEGRSYF.

V gene TRBV29-1 combines with J gene TRBJ1-2, with D maybe TRBD1 (5 bases). The CDR3 covers 16 residues. Trimming left V 3 bases short and J 4 bases short, with 21 bases between. Per the germline V gene, CDR1 is SQVTM and CDR2 is ANQGSEA. CDR3 loop: CSVDTQRGTGGYGYTF. Written as DNA, the CDR3 is TGCAGCGTTGACACACAGCGGGGAACAGGTGGCTATGGCTACACCTTC.